A selection of T cell receptor beta chains follows, all from one sample in a study of T cells after yellow fever vaccination. Each CDR3 protein is one row after TCRdb ran MiXCR on the 5' RACE reads. The sample lists 150,000 to 200,000 distinct CDR3 sequences, 11% seen once, with 30% to 45% in the top ten. The sequencing here drew on CD8+ T cells sorted from PBMCs, taken 15 days after the yellow fever booster vaccination. The source of these receptors is a man aged 18 to 29 who received the YFV17D yellow fever vaccine. Both conserved end residues are part of each CDR3.

j_call cdr3_length v_call cdr3_aa
TRBJ2-5 15 TRBV4-1 CASSQWLRGQETQYF
TRBJ2-7 15 TRBV9 CASSDPGQGADEQYF
TRBJ2-1 16 TRBV7-9 CASSSGLAGDYNEQFF
TRBJ2-2 15 TRBV4-2 CASSQGQGVAGELFF
TRBJ1-4 14 TRBV29-1 CSVDSTGLGEKLFF
TRBJ1-2 14 TRBV6-1 CASPARGRPYDYTF
TRBJ1-1 17 TRBV4-3 CASSQDQGSFQNTEAFF
TRBJ2-3 15 TRBV6-5 CASSWALKGADTQYF
TRBJ1-1 12 TRBV6-2/TRBV6-3 CASSSGPTEAFF
TRBJ1-1 13 TRBV15 CATKGMGATEAFF
TRBJ2-3 14 TRBV9 CASSPGGGTDTQYF
TRBJ1-1 15 TRBV15 CATSRVGLLNTEAFF
TRBJ1-1 12 TRBV7-9 CASSSRNTEAFF